These 30 T cell receptor beta chains came from one sample sequenced in a study of CD8+ T cells in alopecia areata. The sequencing template was cDNA reverse transcribed from extracted RNA. TCRdb keeps only in-frame clones here, not all; method: immunoSEQ multiplex PCR. The table includes more than 150,000 clones, 51% detected once. The sample's treatment: oral pan-JAK inhibitor, 5-10 mg twice daily. This material consisted of CD8+ T cells sorted from blood, taken around week 53, from a patient treated with tofacitinib. The receptors derive from a human donor with alopecia areata.

The chain couples TRBV5-1 to TRBJ1-1, with 11 positions matching TRBD1. The J segment lost 5 bases and the V segment lost 2 bases, leaving 5 bases of the junction unmatched. The CDR3 totals 15 residues. Germline CDR1 and CDR2: SGHRS and YFSETQ. The DNA of the CDR3 is TGCGCCAGCAGCTTCCCCGGGACAGGGGGAACTGAAGCTTTCTTT. Protein sequence: CASSFPGTGGTEAFF.

The chain has TRBV5-6 and TRBJ2-7, with D perhaps TRBD1 or TRBD2 (5 bases each). In germline, CDR1 is SGHDT, CDR2 YYEEEE. CDR3 length: 12 amino acids. With 3 bases removed from V and 7 bases from J, the gap between germline ends came to 11 bases. The CDR3 region has the DNA TGTGCCAGCAGCTGGGGACGGCTAGAGCAGTACTTC. Translated: CASSWGRLEQYF.

The V call is TRBV6-5, the J call TRBJ2-2; 7 positions match TRBD1. In germline, CDR1 is MNHEY, CDR2 SVGAGI. This CDR3 region has 15 residues. Trimming took 5 bases from V and 1 from J; bases not matched to a gene: 4. The CDR3 reads CASSQTGWNTGELFF. DNA for the CDR3: TGTGCCAGCAGTCAGACAGGGTGGAACACCGGGGAGCTGTTTTTT.

This clone has only a few counts. This sequence joins TRBV5-1 and TRBJ2-7; D ambiguous. CDR1 is SGHRS, CDR2 YFSETQ, per germline. V lost 5 bases and J 1 base, leaving 13 bases between the germline ends. This CDR3 has 14 residues. The CDR3 protein is CASSFGSASYEQYF. The CDR3, as DNA: TGCGCCAGCAGTTTTGGTTCTGCTTCCTACGAGCAGTACTTC.

The table lists this clone with a few counts. The chain joins TRBV25-1 to TRBJ1-6, with TRBD1 identical over 7 bases. V lost 6 bases, J lost 6 bases, and 8 bases stayed unmatched. Germline-derived CDR1 and CDR2 are MGHDK and SYGVNS. This CDR3 contains 15 residues. The CDR3 DNA is TGTGCCAGCAGGGGAGGACAGGCCAGTAATTCACCCCTCCACTTT. Its translation: CASRGGQASNSPLHF. Combining the CDR3 with reference TRBV25-1 and TRBJ1-6 gives the whole variable domain EADIYQTPRYLVIGTGKKITLECSQTMGHDKMYWYQQDPGMELHLIHYSYGVNSTEKGDLSSESTVSRIRTEHFPLTLESARPSHTSQYLCASRGGQASNSPLHFGNGTRLTVT.

CDR3 coding DNA: TGTGCCAGCAGTCTCCAGGGGATGAGCACAGATACGCAGTATTTT. Its translation: CASSLQGMSTDTQYF. The chain links TRBV27 to TRBJ2-3, with D possibly TRBD1 on 6 matching bases. With 5 bases removed from V and 0 bases from J, the gap between germline ends came to 12 bases. The CDR3 contains 15 residues. The germline CDR1 and CDR2 sequences are MNHEY and SMNVEV (reference sequence).

The V gene is TRBV5-1, the J gene TRBJ2-6; unclear D gene. The V end was cut by 4 bases, the J end by 3 bases, with 5 bases between. CDR3 length: 13 residues. Germline assignment: CDR1 SGHRS and CDR2 YFSETQ. The CDR3 spells CASSVDGANVLTF. The CDR3 nucleotides are TGCGCCAGCAGCGTCGATGGGGCCAACGTCCTGACTTTC.

This chain connects TRBV4-2 to TRBJ1-5, with D maybe TRBD1 (5 bases). V was clipped by 4 bases and J by 0 bases, with 10 bases between them. CDR1 and CDR2 (germline): LGHNA, YNFKEQ. The CDR3 covers 15 residues. The CDR3, as DNA: TGTGCCAGCAGCCTGTGGGGCGATAGCAATCAGCCCCAGCATTTT. It codes for CASSLWGDSNQPQHF.

The table lists this clone with a few counts. This chain links TRBV29-1 with TRBJ2-7; D uncertain. The germline V and J ends were trimmed by 5 bases and 3 bases, with 11 bases remaining between them. Germline CDR1 and CDR2: SQVTM and ANQGSEA. This CDR3 has 12 residues. The CDR3 sequence is CSVLTLGYEQYF. The CDR3 DNA follows: TGCAGCGTTCTGACCCTAGGCTACGAGCAGTACTTC.

The V gene is TRBV29-1, the J gene TRBJ2-1; tentatively, D is TRBD2 (5 bases). Germline V lookup: CDR1 SQVTM, CDR2 ANQGSEA. The CDR3 sequence is 11 residues long. With 7 bases removed from V and 4 bases from J, the gap between germline ends came to 8 bases. The CDR3 loop is CSAPGYNEQFF. CDR3 sequence (DNA): TGCAGCGCCCCGGGGTACAATGAGCAGTTCTTC.

This chain uses TRBV25-1 with TRBJ2-3; D is perhaps TRBD1 or TRBD2 (6 bases each). Trimming took off 6 bases at V and 3 bases at J, with 13 bases between the two ends. This CDR3 is built from 14 residues. The germline CDR1 and CDR2 sequences are MGHDK and SYGVNS. The CDR3 coding sequence is TGTGCCAGCAGCCTGGAGGGGGTGACAGATACGCAGTATTTT. This translates into CASSLEGVTDTQYF.

The genes are TRBV9 and TRBJ1-6; tentatively, D is TRBD1 (5 bases). This CDR3 region has 14 residues. CDR1 is SGDLS and CDR2 is YYNGEE in the germline V gene. V lost 2 bases and J lost 7, with 10 bases in between. CDR3 in DNA: TGTGCCAGCAGCGTCGCAGGGCCAAATTCACCCCTCCACTTT. Residues: CASSVAGPNSPLHF.

The chain joins TRBV5-5 to TRBJ2-5, with D possibly being TRBD2 (5 bases). The germline V gene encodes CDR1 SGHKS and CDR2 YYEKEE (reference sequence). V gave up 3 bases and J gave up 2 bases, with 11 bases separating them. There are 14 residues in the CDR3. The CDR3 sequence: CASSSLRRQETQYF. The CDR3, as DNA: TGTGCCAGCAGCTCCCTGAGGAGGCAAGAGACCCAGTACTTC.

With regard to this clone: A junction boundary mismatches the germline segment, possibly from a read error. The chain's CDR3 is CASSLQFSGANVLAF. The CDR3 nucleotides are TGTGCCAGCAGTTTACAGTTCTCTGGGGCCAACGTCCTGGCTTTC. This chain connects TRBV6-5 to TRBJ2-6, with D tentatively TRBD1 (5 bases). Germline V lookup: CDR1 MNHEY, CDR2 SVGAGI. The CDR3 loop spans 15 amino acids.

This clone was seen once. The chain joins TRBV5-6 to TRBJ1-4; D is undetermined. This CDR3 is 13 amino acids long. Trimming left V 5 bases short and J 5 bases short, with 10 bases between. Looked up from germline, CDR1 is SGHDT and CDR2 is YYEEEE. The DNA for the CDR3 is TGTGCCAGCAGTTCGCTGCTCAATGAAAAACTGTTTTTT. Protein product: CASSSLLNEKLFF.

The rearrangement links TRBV30 to TRBJ2-1; 10 bases line up with TRBD1. The CDR3 has 14 residues. Germline CDR1 is GTSNPN and CDR2 is SVGIG (reference sequence). V trimming: 2 bases; J trimming: 7 bases; junction bases outside the gene matches: 5. CDR3 region: CAWSFGTGVNEQFF. The DNA for the CDR3 is TGTGCCTGGAGTTTTGGGACAGGGGTAAATGAGCAGTTCTTC.

The genes are TRBV11-2 and TRBJ1-1; the D gene is possibly TRBD1 (5 bases). V lost 5 bases to trimming and J lost 6 bases, with 13 bases between them. Germline lookup yields CDR1 SGHAT and CDR2 FQNNGV. CDR3 size: 13 residues. The CDR3 DNA sequence: TGTGCCAGCAGCGCCTACAGGTACCCTGAAGCTTTCTTT. Translating gives CASSAYRYPEAFF.

The rearrangement links TRBV29-1 to TRBJ1-4, with D perhaps matching TRBD1 (5 bases). V lost 4 bases to trimming and J lost 5 bases, with 11 bases between them. The CDR3 spans 13 residues. Germline CDR1 and CDR2: SQVTM and ANQGSEA. The CDR3 DNA sequence: TGCAGCGTTGCGGGACGGGCAAATGAAAAACTGTTTTTT. Translation gives CSVAGRANEKLFF.

In this sample, this clone turned up a few times. The chain is built from TRBV2 and TRBJ2-1; TRBD2 might be the D (6 bases). Between the trimmed V and J ends, which lost 0 bases and 2 bases, there was a span of 8 bases. Germline loops: CDR1 SNHLY, CDR2 FYNNEI. The CDR3 length is 15 residues. CDR3 sequence: CASSEALAAYNEQFF. The CDR3 DNA sequence: TGTGCCAGCAGTGAAGCACTAGCAGCCTACAATGAGCAGTTCTTC. The full variable domain, its missing parts supplied by reference TRBV2 and TRBJ2-1, is EPEVTQTPSHQVTQMGQEVILRCVPISNHLYFYWYRQILGQKVEFLVSFYNNEISEKSEIFDDQFSVERPDGSNFTLKIRSTKLEDSAMYFCASSEALAAYNEQFFGPGTRLTVL.

This clone was picked up a small number of times. The V gene is TRBV6-1, the J gene TRBJ2-7; D not resolved. CDR3 length: 14 residues. Germline V CDR1 and CDR2: MNHNS, SASEGT. Trimming took 1 base from V and 2 from J, leaving 9 bases between them. CDR3 coding DNA: TGTGCCAGCAGTGAAGGGTCCCATCCCTACGAGCAGTACTTC. Its translation: CASSEGSHPYEQYF.

The chain links TRBV27 to TRBJ2-5, with 7 positions matching TRBD2. From germline, CDR1 is MNHEY and CDR2 SMNVEV (reference sequence). There are 15 residues in the CDR3. The J segment lost 1 base and the V segment lost 3 bases, leaving 5 bases of the junction unmatched. This CDR3 reads CASSLWAGVQETQYF. CDR3 bases: TGTGCCAGCAGTTTGTGGGCGGGGGTCCAAGAGACCCAGTACTTC.

The gene calls are TRBV30 and TRBJ1-2, with D possibly matching TRBD1 (6 bases). V dropped 7 bases and J dropped 7 bases, with 22 bases sitting between them. This CDR3 has 14 residues. Germline V gene lookup returns CDR1 GTSNPN and CDR2 SVGIG (reference sequence). The chain's CDR3 is CASRSGPGAGGYTF. CDR3 in DNA: TGTGCCTCGAGGAGCGGGCCGGGGGCAGGTGGCTACACCTTC.

The V call is TRBV6-5, the J call TRBJ1-5; 7 positions agree with TRBD1. This CDR3 spans 14 amino acids. From germline, CDR1 is MNHEY and CDR2 SVGAGI. Trimming took 2 bases from V and 6 from J; bases not matched to a gene: 4. The CDR3 DNA is TGTGCCAGCAGTTACGGAGGGGGCAGTCAGCCCCAGCATTTT. Protein product: CASSYGGGSQPQHF.

V usage is TRBV4-2 and J usage is TRBJ2-1; 8 bases are a match to TRBD2. Trimming at V came to 6 bases and at J to 5 bases, leaving 9 bases not matched to a gene. The germline gives CDR1 LGHNA, CDR2 YNFKEQ. The CDR3 runs to 15 residues. CDR3 sequence (DNA): TGTGCCAGCAGGGACACCGGGACTAGACACAATGAGCAGTTCTTC. It is translated as CASRDTGTRHNEQFF.

Note on this clone: This CDR3 is also generated by other DNA sequences in the sample. V and J are TRBV14 and TRBJ2-7; no reliable D call. V was pared by 1 base and J by 0 bases, with 4 bases between. In germline, CDR1 is SGHDN, CDR2 FVKESK. The CDR3 runs to 13 residues. CDR3 region: CASSQGGSYEQYF. Written as DNA, the CDR3 is TGTGCCAGCAGCCAAGGGGGCTCCTACGAGCAGTACTTC.

The chain carries TRBV11-2 and TRBJ2-1; TRBD2 matches at 7 bases. The junction had 2 bases not matched to a gene; V was cut back by 5 bases and J by 7 bases. Germline loops: CDR1 SGHAT, CDR2 FQNNGV. CDR3 size: 12 residues. The CDR3 DNA reads TGTGCCAGCAGCCCGGGGGGAAATGAGCAGTTCTTC. Amino acids: CASSPGGNEQFF.

V and J are TRBV9 and TRBJ2-7; 8 positions agree with TRBD2. Germline values: CDR1 SGDLS, CDR2 YYNGEE. Unmatched junction bases numbered 1, after V lost 2 bases and J lost 6 bases. The CDR3 consists of 12 residues. CDR3 amino acids: CASSVSGGEQYF. The CDR3 DNA reads TGTGCCAGCAGCGTCAGCGGGGGCGAGCAGTACTTC.

The chain is built from TRBV27 and TRBJ2-7, with a tentative D call TRBD2 (6 bases). The V end was cut by 4 bases, the J end by 3 bases, with 13 bases between. Germline CDR1 MNHEY, CDR2 SMNVEV (reference sequence). The CDR3 is made up of 14 amino acids. Written as DNA, the CDR3 is TGTGCCAGCAGTTCGGGACTTTTAGGCTACGAGCAGTACTTC. As protein: CASSSGLLGYEQYF.

The gene calls are TRBV5-4 and TRBJ2-2; D gene uncertain. The CDR3 spans 14 residues. Trimming stripped 0 bases from V and 6 bases from J, with 9 bases between. Per germline, CDR1 SGHNT and CDR2 YYREEE (reference sequence). The CDR3 sequence is CASSLESDPGELFF. CDR3 in DNA: TGTGCCAGCAGCTTGGAGTCAGACCCCGGGGAGCTGTTTTTT.

The chain recombines TRBV9 with TRBJ1-1; D unresolved. Trimming removed 0 bases from V and 3 bases from J, with 9 bases in between. Germline CDR1 is SGDLS and CDR2 is YYNGEE. The CDR3 length is 14 residues. The CDR3 DNA sequence: TGTGCCAGCAGCGTAGATACGGGTCACACTGAAGCTTTCTTT. Translation gives CASSVDTGHTEAFF.